This T cell receptor beta chain was recorded in a study of T-cell reconstitution after alpha-beta-depleted transplantation in children. Library preparation (for TCRbeta) was performed with unique molecular identifiers. TCRdb reanalysed the PCR reads using MiXCR and keeps one entry per CDR3 protein. The sample yields about 110,000 distinct CDR3 sequences, under 13% seen once. This clonotype was counted at least ten times. Germline CDR1 LGHDT, CDR2 YNNKEL (reference sequence). The CDR3 extends over 15 amino acids. V shed 2 bases and J 4 bases; nucleotides not matched to a gene: 6. The receptor was derived from a human donor who donated a stem cell graft to a child with acute lymphoblastic leukemia. The chain combines TRBV3-1 with TRBJ1-1; TRBD1 aligns across 8 bases. Sequencing was performed on PBMCs from the stem cell graft donor, taken from the stem cell graft. CDR3 DNA sequence: TGTGCCAGCAGCCAACCTACAGGGGGTAGCACTGAAGCTTTCTTT. Its translation: CASSQPTGGSTEAFF.